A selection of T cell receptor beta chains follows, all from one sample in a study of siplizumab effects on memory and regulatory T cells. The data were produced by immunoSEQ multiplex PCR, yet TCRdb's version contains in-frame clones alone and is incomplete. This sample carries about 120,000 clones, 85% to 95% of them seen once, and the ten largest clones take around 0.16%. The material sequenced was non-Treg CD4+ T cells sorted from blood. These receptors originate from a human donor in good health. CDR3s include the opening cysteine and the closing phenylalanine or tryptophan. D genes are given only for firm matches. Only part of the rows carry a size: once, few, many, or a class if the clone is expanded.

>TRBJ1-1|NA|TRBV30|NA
CAWLRVGDFSAFF
TGTGCCTGGTTAAGGGTAGGGGACTTCTCGGCTTTCTTT
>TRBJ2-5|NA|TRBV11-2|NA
CASSLAIGLQETQYF
TGTGCCAGCAGCTTAGCAATAGGGCTTCAAGAGACCCAGTACTTC
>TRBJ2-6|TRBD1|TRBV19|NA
CASGDRHSGANVLTF
TGTGCCAGTGGGGACAGGCACTCTGGGGCCAACGTCCTGACTTTC
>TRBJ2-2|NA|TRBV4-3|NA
CASSQDFPRDTGELFF
TGCGCCAGCAGCCAAGATTTCCCGCGCGACACCGGGGAGCTGTTTTTT
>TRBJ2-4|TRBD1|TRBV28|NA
CASSSGTEQNIQYF
TGTGCCAGCAGCTCCGGGACAGAGCAAAACATTCAGTACTTC
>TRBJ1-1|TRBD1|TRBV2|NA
CASSRDRRAEAFF
TGTGCCAGCAGTCGGGACAGGAGGGCTGAAGCTTTCTTT
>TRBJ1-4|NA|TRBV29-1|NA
CSAYDAEQEKLFF
TGCAGCGCCTACGACGCTGAGCAGGAAAAACTGTTTTTT
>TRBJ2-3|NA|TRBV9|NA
CASSAEDTQYF
TGTGCCAGCAGCGCGGAGGATACGCAGTATTTT
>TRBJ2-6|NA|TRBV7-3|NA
CASSLGAGANVLTF
TGTGCCAGCAGCTTAGGCGCTGGGGCCAACGTCCTGACTTTC
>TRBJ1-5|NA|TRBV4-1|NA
CASSQLDRSNQPQHF
TGCGCCAGCAGCCAATTAGACAGGTCCAATCAGCCCCAGCATTTT
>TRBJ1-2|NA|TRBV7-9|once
CASSSRVGGYTF
TGTGCCAGCAGCAGCAGGGTGGGCGGCTACACCTTC
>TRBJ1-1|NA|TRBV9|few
CASSYDRSTEAFF
TGTGCCAGCAGCTACGACAGGAGCACTGAAGCTTTCTTT
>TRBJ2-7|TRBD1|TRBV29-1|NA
CSVQGAAWREQYF
TGCAGCGTTCAGGGGGCGGCTTGGCGGGAGCAGTACTTC
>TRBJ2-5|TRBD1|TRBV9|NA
CASSSRTGKETQYF
TGTGCCAGCAGCTCAAGGACAGGGAAAGAGACCCAGTACTTC
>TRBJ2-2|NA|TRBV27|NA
CAASPQLAKFNTGELFF
TGTGCCGCCAGCCCCCAACTAGCAAAGTTTAACACCGGGGAGCTGTTTTTT
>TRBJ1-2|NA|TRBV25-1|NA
CASSDSERPMPGYTF
TGTGCCAGCAGTGATTCAGAAAGGCCGATGCCCGGCTACACCTTC
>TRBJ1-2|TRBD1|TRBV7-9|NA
CASSLADRVGHGYTF
TGTGCCAGCAGCTTAGCAGACAGGGTGGGGCACGGCTACACCTTC
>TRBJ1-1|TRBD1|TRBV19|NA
CASSPDRGMNTEAFF
TGTGCCAGTAGTCCCGACAGGGGCATGAACACTGAAGCTTTCTTT
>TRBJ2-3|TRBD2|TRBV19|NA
CATKPLAGPGDMQYF
TGTGCCACTAAACCACTAGCGGGGCCAGGGGATATGCAGTATTTT
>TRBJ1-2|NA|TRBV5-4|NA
CASSLAGGLTNYGYTF
TGTGCCAGCAGCTTGGCGGGGGGACTGACTAACTATGGCTACACCTTC